This T cell receptor beta chain was captured by sequencing in a study of blood T cell repertoires in COVID-19. At the level of the study: Samples representing acute and convalescent COVID-19 were sourced from the United States, Italy and Spain. Nucleic acid was either cDNA or gDNA, and it came from T cells, B-cell-depleted T cells, or PBMCs.

Per the original methods: For nucleated cells, counts were estimated from reference gene primer amplification. Produced via immunoSEQ multiplex PCR; TCRdb's table is partial and in-frame only. V and J calls and clone size are copied from that table; D and trimming were computed from the DNA. Of 70,000 to 95,000 clones listed, approximately 90% are singletons. The CDR3 spans 14 residues. From germline, CDR1 is KGHSH and CDR2 LQKENI. Trimming took 7 bases from V and 3 from J, leaving 14 bases between them. Enrollment of patients from Seattle took place during active infection, with longitudinal follow-up.

V is TRBV18 and J is TRBJ2-3; D not certain. This TCR was recovered from a man aged 45-65 years with COVID-19, enrolled during active disease. Sequencing was done on a sample of peripheral blood. The CDR3 is CASFPNLSTDTQYF. The CDR3 nucleotides are TGTGCCAGCTTCCCAAACTTATCTACAGATACGCAGTATTTT.